Shown below are 21 T cell receptor beta chains from a single sample sequenced in a study of cytomegalovirus exposure and HLA in healthy donors. This PCR relied on a set of 60 Vbeta primers and 13 Jbeta primers. TCRdb's table, derived via immunoSEQ multiplex PCR, lists solely in-frame clones and lacks some. The profile shows over 85,000 clones, around 73% of them singletons. Sequenced sample: PBMCs. The source is a man aged 40-55 years in good health and CMV-seronegative.

V usage is TRBV9 and J usage is TRBJ1-2, with unresolved D. Germline CDR1 is SGDLS and CDR2 is YYNGEE. The CDR3 is made up of 16 amino acids. With 4 bases removed from V and 0 bases from J, the gap between germline ends came to 16 bases. CDR3 in DNA: TGTGCCAGCAGCCCCCGTGTGCGTCGCACTAACTATGGCTACACCTTC. It yields the protein CASSPRVRRTNYGYTF.

The gene calls are TRBV5-1 and TRBJ2-7; tentatively, D is TRBD1 (6 bases). The CDR3 runs to 14 residues. Germline CDR1 reads SGHRS; CDR2 reads YFSETQ. V was cut by 0 bases and J by 6 bases, with 13 bases left in between. The chain's CDR3 is CASSLDGGGLEQYF. The CDR3 nucleotides are TGCGCCAGCAGCTTGGATGGGGGCGGCCTCGAGCAGTACTTC.

This clone was observed a handful of times. The gene calls are TRBV2 and TRBJ2-7; D gene uncertain. CDR1 and CDR2 from the germline V gene are SNHLY and FYNNEI. The V end lost 2 bases, the J end lost 3 bases, and 5 bases lay between the germline ends. The CDR3 runs to 12 residues. DNA of the CDR3: TGTGCCAGCAGTGAACTAGGCTACGAGCAGTACTTC. It translates to CASSELGYEQYF. Full variable domain (rest looked up from reference TRBV2 and TRBJ2-7): EPEVTQTPSHQVTQMGQEVILRCVPISNHLYFYWYRQILGQKVEFLVSFYNNEISEKSEIFDDQFSVERPDGSNFTLKIRSTKLEDSAMYFCASSELGYEQYFGPGTRLTVT.

The chain's CDR3 is CASSLVSPFDSSYNEQFF. In DNA form, the CDR3 reads TGTGCCAGCAGCTTAGTCTCCCCATTTGACAGCTCCTACAATGAGCAGTTCTTC. The V and J genes are TRBV7-2 and TRBJ2-1; TRBD1 is a possible D gene (5 bases). Per germline, CDR1 SGHTA and CDR2 FQGNSA. CDR3 length: 18 residues. Trimming shortened V by 1 base and J by 0 bases, and 16 bases separated the two germline ends.

Notes on this clone: This CDR3 fails to terminate in the conserved phenylalanine or tryptophan, so it likely reflects a read error. This chain uses TRBV15 with TRBJ2-6; D uncertain. This CDR3 contains 13 residues. V was shortened by 7 bases and J by 0 bases, with 4 bases between the two germline ends. Germline CDR1 LNHNV, CDR2 YYDKDF (reference sequence). CDR3 loop: CATTLSGANVLTV. The CDR3 DNA sequence: TGTGCCACCACCCTCTCTGGGGCCAACGTCCTGACTGTC.

The J gene is TRBJ2-2, the V gene TRBV5-4, with a tentative D call TRBD2 (5 bases). The germline V and J ends were trimmed by 2 bases and 6 bases, with 14 bases remaining between them. Germline-derived CDR1 and CDR2 are SGHNT and YYREEE (reference sequence). CDR3 length: 15 amino acids. As DNA, the CDR3 is TGTGCCAGCAGCTTCTGGCCGCCTAGCTCCGGGGAGCTGTTTTTT. This gives the protein CASSFWPPSSGELFF.

The CDR3 bases are TGTGCCAGCAGCGTAGGACTAGCCCCCGGGGAGCTGTTTTTT. This translates into CASSVGLAPGELFF. J is TRBJ2-2 and V is TRBV9; 7 bases align to TRBD2. Germline-derived CDR1 and CDR2 are SGDLS and YYNGEE. J was trimmed by 6 bases and V by 0 bases; bases with no gene match: 2. This CDR3 is built from 14 residues.

V is TRBV2 and J is TRBJ2-5, with D perhaps TRBD1 (5 bases). Judging by the DNA end, TRBJ2-7 fits better; the J call may be wrong. The CDR3 has 14 amino acids. The germline V gene encodes CDR1 SNHLY and CDR2 FYNNEI. CDR3 protein: CASRDTRSSYEQYF. CDR3 nucleotide sequence: TGTGCCAGCAGGGACACCAGGAGCTCCTACGAGCAGTACTTC.

CDR3 nucleotide sequence: TGTGCCAGCAGTGGACTAGCGGGGGCTTTTAGCACAGATACGCAGTATTTT. This encodes CASSGLAGAFSTDTQYF. This rearrangement joins TRBV2 to TRBJ2-3; 12 bases fit TRBD2. The V and J ends lost 4 bases and 0 bases, in that order; junction bases with no gene match: 5. This CDR3 region has 17 residues. CDR1 and CDR2 (germline): SNHLY, FYNNEI. Supplemented by reference TRBV2 and TRBJ2-3, the full variable domain reads EPEVTQTPSHQVTQMGQEVILRCVPISNHLYFYWYRQILGQKVEFLVSFYNNEISEKSEIFDDQFSVERPDGSNFTLKIRSTKLEDSAMYFCASSGLAGAFSTDTQYFGPGTRLTVL.

The V and J genes are TRBV30 and TRBJ1-1, with a tentative D call TRBD1 (5 bases). V dropped 0 bases and J dropped 5 bases, with 13 bases sitting between them. Germline V gene sequence: CDR1 GTSNPN, CDR2 SVGIG (reference sequence). CDR3 length: 14 amino acids. CDR3: CAWSVRQGWTEAFF. The CDR3 DNA reads as TGTGCCTGGAGTGTACGCCAGGGATGGACTGAAGCTTTCTTT.

This rearrangement joins TRBV7-8 to TRBJ2-7; no clear D gene. The V gene lost 5 bases and the J gene lost 6 bases, with 20 bases spanning the gap. Germline V gives CDR1 SGHVS, CDR2 FQNEAQ. The CDR3 has 15 amino acids. Here the CDR3 reads CASSPNPGEPIEQYF. In DNA form, the CDR3 reads TGTGCCAGCAGCCCGAATCCAGGTGAACCCATCGAGCAGTACTTC.

This chain connects TRBV28 to TRBJ1-1; possible D gene TRBD1, 5 bases. From germline, CDR1 is MDHEN and CDR2 SYDVKM. This CDR3 region has 15 residues. Trimming removed 5 bases from V and 7 bases from J, with 20 bases in between. CDR3 sequence: CASSPQVMWGDEAFF. Here the CDR3 DNA reads TGTGCCAGCAGTCCTCAGGTCATGTGGGGCGATGAAGCTTTCTTT.

V and J are TRBV25-1 and TRBJ1-2, with 11 positions matching TRBD1. Unmatched junction bases numbered 15, after V lost 4 bases and J lost 8 bases. The CDR3 covers 17 residues. The V gene's germline CDR1 is MGHDK and CDR2 SYGVNS. The chain's CDR3 is CASSAGTGGYGTGGYTF. Here the CDR3 DNA reads TGTGCCAGCAGTGCCGGGACAGGGGGTTACGGGACGGGAGGCTACACCTTC.

The table lists this clone with a few counts. This chain uses TRBV5-1 with TRBJ2-7; 10 bases fit TRBD1. CDR3 size: 13 residues. Germline assignment: CDR1 SGHRS and CDR2 YFSETQ. V was clipped by 5 bases and J by 2 bases; unmatched bases: 1. Here the CDR3 DNA reads TGCGCCAGCAGAGGGACAGGGGCCTACGAGCAGTACTTC. Translating gives CASRGTGAYEQYF.

The chain is built from TRBV12-5 and TRBJ2-3, with D unresolved. V gave up 7 bases and J gave up 0 bases, with 8 bases separating them. Germline V gene data show CDR1 as LGHNT and CDR2 as FRNRAP. This CDR3 is 13 amino acids long. The CDR3 DNA reads as TGTGCTAGTGCAATAACTAGCACAGATACGCAGTATTTT. This encodes CASAITSTDTQYF.

V and J are TRBV5-1 and TRBJ2-1; TRBD2 agrees at 12 bases. J gave up 5 bases and V 9 bases, and 9 bases lay outside the gene matches. The CDR3 extends over 15 amino acids. Germline CDR1 and CDR2: SGHRS and YFSETQ. The CDR3 spells CATVETSGGHNEQFF. CDR3 nucleotides: TGCGCCACTGTGGAGACTAGCGGGGGTCACAATGAGCAGTTCTTC.

V is TRBV5-1 and J is TRBJ1-1; D is uncertain. The V end was cut by 1 base, the J end by 0 bases, with 10 bases between. The CDR3 loop spans 15 amino acids. CDR1 and CDR2 (germline): SGHRS, YFSETQ. The CDR3 loop is CASSLSVTVNTEAFF. The CDR3 DNA reads TGCGCCAGCAGCTTGAGCGTGACGGTGAACACTGAAGCTTTCTTT.

The chain employs TRBV5-1 and TRBJ2-2, with TRBD1 matching over 10 bases. The V gene end was trimmed by 3 bases and the J gene end by 4 bases; junction bases not matched to a gene: 6. CDR1 and CDR2 from the germline V gene are SGHRS and YFSETQ. The CDR3 has 16 residues. The CDR3 sequence is CASSSGDRGFTGELFF. The CDR3 nucleotides are TGCGCCAGCAGCTCGGGGGACAGGGGTTTCACCGGGGAGCTGTTTTTT.

This chain connects TRBV15 to TRBJ1-2, with 10 bases lining up with TRBD1. CDR1 is LNHNV, CDR2 YYDKDF, per germline (reference sequence). The CDR3 extends over 16 amino acids. The V gene end was trimmed by 5 bases and the J gene end by 7 bases; junction bases not matched to a gene: 13. The CDR3 is CATSRQWDRGLGGYTF. CDR3 in DNA: TGTGCCACCAGCCGCCAATGGGACAGGGGCCTCGGTGGCTACACCTTC.

This chain connects TRBV5-4 to TRBJ2-5; TRBD1 matches at 7 bases. The germline V gene has CDR1 SGHNT and CDR2 YYREEE (reference sequence). Trimming removed 4 bases from V and 3 bases from J; junction bases left unmatched: 3. The CDR3 covers 13 residues. This chain's CDR3 is CASSRDSKETQYF. For the CDR3, the DNA is TGTGCCAGCAGCCGGGACAGCAAAGAGACCCAGTACTTC.

In its sample, this clone was seen once. V gene TRBV6-5 combines with J gene TRBJ2-2; 7 positions agree with TRBD1. V trimming: 2 bases; J trimming: 6 bases; junction bases outside the gene matches: 9. This CDR3 is 16 amino acids long. Per germline, CDR1 MNHEY and CDR2 SVGAGI. The CDR3 region is CASSYSIQGLAGELFF. CDR3 nucleotide sequence: TGTGCCAGCAGTTACAGCATACAGGGGTTGGCCGGGGAGCTGTTTTTT.